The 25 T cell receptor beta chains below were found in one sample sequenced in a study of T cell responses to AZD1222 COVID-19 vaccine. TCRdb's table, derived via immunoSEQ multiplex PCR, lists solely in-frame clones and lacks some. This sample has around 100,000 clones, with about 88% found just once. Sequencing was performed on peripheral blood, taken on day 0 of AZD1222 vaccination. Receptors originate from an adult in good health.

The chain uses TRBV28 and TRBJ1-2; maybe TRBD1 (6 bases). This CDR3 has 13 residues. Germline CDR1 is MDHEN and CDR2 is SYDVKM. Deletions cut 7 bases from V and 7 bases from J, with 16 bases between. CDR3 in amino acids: CASILSGASGYTF. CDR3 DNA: TGTGCCAGCATCCTTTCAGGGGCGAGTGGCTACACCTTC.

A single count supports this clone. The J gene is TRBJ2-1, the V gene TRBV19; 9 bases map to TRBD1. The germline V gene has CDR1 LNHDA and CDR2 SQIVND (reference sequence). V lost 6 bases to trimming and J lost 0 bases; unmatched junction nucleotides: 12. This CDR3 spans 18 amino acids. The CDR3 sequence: CASRGGTGRWSSYNEQFF. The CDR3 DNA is TGTGCCAGTAGGGGTGGGACAGGGCGGTGGAGCTCCTACAATGAGCAGTTCTTC.

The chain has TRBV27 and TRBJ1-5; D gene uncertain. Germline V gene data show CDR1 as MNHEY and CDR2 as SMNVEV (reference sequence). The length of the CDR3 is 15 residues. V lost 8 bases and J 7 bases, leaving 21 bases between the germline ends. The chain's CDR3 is CASGRRPGSHQPQHF. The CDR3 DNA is TGTGCCAGCGGGCGGCGCCCGGGAAGCCACCAGCCCCAGCATTTT.

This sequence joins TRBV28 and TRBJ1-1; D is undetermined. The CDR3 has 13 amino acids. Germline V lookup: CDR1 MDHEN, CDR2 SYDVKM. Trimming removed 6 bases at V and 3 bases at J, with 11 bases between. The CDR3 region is CASSIRWDTEAFF. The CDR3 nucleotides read TGTGCCAGCAGCATCCGGTGGGACACTGAAGCTTTCTTT.

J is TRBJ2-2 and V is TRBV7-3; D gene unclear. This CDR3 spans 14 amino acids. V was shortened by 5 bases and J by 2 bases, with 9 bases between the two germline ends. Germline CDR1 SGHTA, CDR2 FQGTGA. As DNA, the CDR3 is TGTGCCAGCAGCCCCGCCCTAAACACCGGGGAGCTGTTTTTT. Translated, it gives CASSPALNTGELFF.

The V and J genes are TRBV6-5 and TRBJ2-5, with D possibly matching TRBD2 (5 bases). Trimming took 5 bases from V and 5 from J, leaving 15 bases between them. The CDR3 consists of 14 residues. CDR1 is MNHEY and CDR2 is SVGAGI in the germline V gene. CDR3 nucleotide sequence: TGTGCCAGCAGTCCCCGGGCCCGAGGGGAGACCCAGTACTTC. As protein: CASSPRARGETQYF.

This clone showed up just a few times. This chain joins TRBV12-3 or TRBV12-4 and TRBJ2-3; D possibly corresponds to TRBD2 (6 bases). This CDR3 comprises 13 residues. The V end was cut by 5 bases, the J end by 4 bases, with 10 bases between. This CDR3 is CASSRRGSDTQYF. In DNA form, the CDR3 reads TGTGCCAGCAGTCGGAGGGGTTCAGATACGCAGTATTTT.

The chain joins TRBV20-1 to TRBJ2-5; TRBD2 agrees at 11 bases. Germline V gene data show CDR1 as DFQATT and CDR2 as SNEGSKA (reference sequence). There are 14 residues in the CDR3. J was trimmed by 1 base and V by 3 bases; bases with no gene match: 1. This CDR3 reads CSASSGGGQETQYF. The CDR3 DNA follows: TGCAGTGCTAGTAGCGGGGGGGGCCAAGAGACCCAGTACTTC.

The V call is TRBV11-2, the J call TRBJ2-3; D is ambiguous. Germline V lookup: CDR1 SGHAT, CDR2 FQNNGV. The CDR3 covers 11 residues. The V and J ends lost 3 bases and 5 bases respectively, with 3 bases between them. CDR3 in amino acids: CASSFRDTQYF. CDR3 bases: TGTGCCAGCAGCTTCAGAGATACGCAGTATTTT. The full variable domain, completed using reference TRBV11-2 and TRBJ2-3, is EAGVAQSPRYKIIEKRQSVAFWCNPISGHATLYWYQQILGQGPKLLIQFQNNGVVDDSQLPKDRFSAERLKGVDSTLKIQPAKLEDSAVYLCASSFRDTQYFGPGTRLTVL.

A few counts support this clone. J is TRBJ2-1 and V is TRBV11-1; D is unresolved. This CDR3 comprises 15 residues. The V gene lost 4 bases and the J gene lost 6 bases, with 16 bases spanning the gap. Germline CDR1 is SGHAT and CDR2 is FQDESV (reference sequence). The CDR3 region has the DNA TGTGCCAGCAGCTCTTTAGGAGCATCGGGCAATGAGCAGTTCTTC. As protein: CASSSLGASGNEQFF. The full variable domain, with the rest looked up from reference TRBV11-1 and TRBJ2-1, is EAEVAQSPRYKITEKSQAVAFWCDPISGHATLYWYRQILGQGPELLVQFQDESVVDDSQLPKDRFSAERLKGVDSTLKIQPAELGDSAMYLCASSSLGASGNEQFFGPGTRLTVL.

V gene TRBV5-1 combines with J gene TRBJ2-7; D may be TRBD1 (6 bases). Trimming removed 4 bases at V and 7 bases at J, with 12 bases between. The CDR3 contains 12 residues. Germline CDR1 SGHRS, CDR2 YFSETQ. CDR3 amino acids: CASSEDSTEQYF. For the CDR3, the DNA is TGCGCCAGCAGCGAGGACAGTACAGAGCAGTACTTC. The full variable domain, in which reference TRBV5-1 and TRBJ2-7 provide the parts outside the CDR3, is KAGVTQTPRYLIKTRGQQVTLSCSPISGHRSVSWYQQTPGQGLQFLFEYFSETQRNKGNFPGRFSGRQFSNSRSEMNVSTLELGDSALYLCASSEDSTEQYFGPGTRLTVT.

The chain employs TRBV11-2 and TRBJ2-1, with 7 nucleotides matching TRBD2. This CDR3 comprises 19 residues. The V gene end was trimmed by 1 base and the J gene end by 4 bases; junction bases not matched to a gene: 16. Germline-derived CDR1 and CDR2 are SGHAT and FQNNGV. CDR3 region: CASSLVGLRGRRSYNEQFF. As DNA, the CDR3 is TGTGCCAGCAGCTTAGTTGGGTTGCGCGGGAGACGGTCTTACAATGAGCAGTTCTTC.

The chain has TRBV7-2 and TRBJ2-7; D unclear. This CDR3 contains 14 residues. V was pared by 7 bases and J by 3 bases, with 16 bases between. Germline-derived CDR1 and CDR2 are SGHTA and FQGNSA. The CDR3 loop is CASTLFGPNYEQYF. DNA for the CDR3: TGTGCCAGCACATTATTCGGACCAAACTACGAGCAGTACTTC.

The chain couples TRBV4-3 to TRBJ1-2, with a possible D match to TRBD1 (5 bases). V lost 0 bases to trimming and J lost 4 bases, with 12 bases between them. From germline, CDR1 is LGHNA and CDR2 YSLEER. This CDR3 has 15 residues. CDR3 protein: CASSQDSRGSYGYTF. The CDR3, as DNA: TGCGCCAGCAGCCAAGATTCAAGGGGAAGCTATGGCTACACCTTC.

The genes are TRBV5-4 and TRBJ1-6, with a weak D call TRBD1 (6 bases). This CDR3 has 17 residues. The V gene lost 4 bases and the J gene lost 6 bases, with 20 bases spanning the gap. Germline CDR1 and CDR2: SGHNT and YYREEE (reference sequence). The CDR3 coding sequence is TGTGCCAGCAGCATCGACAGGACAAGAAGTTTTAATTCACCCCTCCACTTT. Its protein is CASSIDRTRSFNSPLHF.

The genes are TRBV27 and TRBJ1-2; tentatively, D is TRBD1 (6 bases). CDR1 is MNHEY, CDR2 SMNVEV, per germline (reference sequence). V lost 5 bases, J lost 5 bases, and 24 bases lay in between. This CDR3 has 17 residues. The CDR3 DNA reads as TGTGCCAGCAGTGGATTAGGATTAAAGAGGGGGGAGTATGGCTACACCTTC. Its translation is CASSGLGLKRGEYGYTF.

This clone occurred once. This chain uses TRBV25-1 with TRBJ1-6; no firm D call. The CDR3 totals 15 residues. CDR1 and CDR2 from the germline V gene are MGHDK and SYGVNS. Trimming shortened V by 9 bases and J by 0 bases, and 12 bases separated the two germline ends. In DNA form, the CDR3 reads TGTGCCAGTACCCTCTCCAGCTCCTATAATTCACCCCTCCACTTT. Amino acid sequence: CASTLSSSYNSPLHF.

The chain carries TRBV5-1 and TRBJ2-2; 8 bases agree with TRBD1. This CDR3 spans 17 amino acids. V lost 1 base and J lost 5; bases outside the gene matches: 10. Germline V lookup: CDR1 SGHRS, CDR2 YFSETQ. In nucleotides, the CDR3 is TGCGCCAGCAGCTTGAGGGGACCAGGGGGCCCTACCGGGGAGCTGTTTTTT. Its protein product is CASSLRGPGGPTGELFF.

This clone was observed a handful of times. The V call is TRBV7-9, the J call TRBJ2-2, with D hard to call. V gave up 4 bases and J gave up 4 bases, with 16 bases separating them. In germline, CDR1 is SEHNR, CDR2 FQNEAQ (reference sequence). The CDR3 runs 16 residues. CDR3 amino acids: CASSSFFSLPTGELFF. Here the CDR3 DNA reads TGTGCCAGCAGCTCCTTCTTCAGCCTCCCCACCGGGGAGCTGTTTTTT.

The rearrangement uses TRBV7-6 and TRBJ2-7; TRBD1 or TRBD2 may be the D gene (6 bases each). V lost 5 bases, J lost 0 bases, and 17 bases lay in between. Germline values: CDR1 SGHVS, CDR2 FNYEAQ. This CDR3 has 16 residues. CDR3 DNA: TGTGCCAGCAGCACCCCGGGGGCAGGAGGCTCCTACGAGCAGTACTTC. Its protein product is CASSTPGAGGSYEQYF.

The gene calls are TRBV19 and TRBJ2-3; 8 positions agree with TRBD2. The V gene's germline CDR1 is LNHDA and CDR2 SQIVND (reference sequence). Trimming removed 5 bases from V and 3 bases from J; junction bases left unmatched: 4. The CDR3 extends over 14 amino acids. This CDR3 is CASSSLAETDTQYF. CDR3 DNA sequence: TGTGCCAGTAGTTCACTAGCGGAAACAGATACGCAGTATTTT.

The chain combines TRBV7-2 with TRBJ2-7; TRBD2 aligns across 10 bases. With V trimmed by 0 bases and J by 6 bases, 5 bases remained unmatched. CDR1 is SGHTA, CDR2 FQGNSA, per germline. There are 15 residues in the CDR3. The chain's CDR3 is CASSLANSGGFEQYF. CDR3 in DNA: TGTGCCAGCAGCTTAGCGAATAGCGGGGGGTTCGAGCAGTACTTC.

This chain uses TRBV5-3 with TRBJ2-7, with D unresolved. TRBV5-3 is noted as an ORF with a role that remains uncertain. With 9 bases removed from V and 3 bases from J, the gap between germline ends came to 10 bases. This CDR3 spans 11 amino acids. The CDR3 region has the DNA TGTGCCACCCCGTCGGGCTACGAGCAGTACTTC. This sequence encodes CATPSGYEQYF.

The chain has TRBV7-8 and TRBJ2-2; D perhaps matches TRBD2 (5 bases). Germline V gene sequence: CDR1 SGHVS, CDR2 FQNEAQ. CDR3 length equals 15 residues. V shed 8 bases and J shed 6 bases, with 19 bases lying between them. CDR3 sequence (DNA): TGTGCCAGCGGGTCGTGGATCGGGGATCCCGGGGAGCTGTTTTTT. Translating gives CASGSWIGDPGELFF. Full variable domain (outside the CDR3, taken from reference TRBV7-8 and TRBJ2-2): GAGVSQSPRYKVAKRGQDVALRCDPISGHVSLFWYQQALGQGPEFLTYFQNEAQLDKSGLPSDRFFAERPEGSVSTLKIQRTQQEDSAVYLCASGSWIGDPGELFFGEGSRLTVL.

The CDR3 reads CATSDLNGSSYNSPLHF. The CDR3 DNA sequence: TGTGCCACCAGTGATTTAAACGGGAGCTCCTATAATTCACCCCTCCACTTT. The V gene is TRBV24-1, the J gene TRBJ1-6; D is uncertain. The CDR3 is made up of 17 amino acids. CDR1 and CDR2 from the germline V gene are KGHDR and SFDVKD. Trimming stripped 1 base from V and 0 bases from J, with 9 bases between.